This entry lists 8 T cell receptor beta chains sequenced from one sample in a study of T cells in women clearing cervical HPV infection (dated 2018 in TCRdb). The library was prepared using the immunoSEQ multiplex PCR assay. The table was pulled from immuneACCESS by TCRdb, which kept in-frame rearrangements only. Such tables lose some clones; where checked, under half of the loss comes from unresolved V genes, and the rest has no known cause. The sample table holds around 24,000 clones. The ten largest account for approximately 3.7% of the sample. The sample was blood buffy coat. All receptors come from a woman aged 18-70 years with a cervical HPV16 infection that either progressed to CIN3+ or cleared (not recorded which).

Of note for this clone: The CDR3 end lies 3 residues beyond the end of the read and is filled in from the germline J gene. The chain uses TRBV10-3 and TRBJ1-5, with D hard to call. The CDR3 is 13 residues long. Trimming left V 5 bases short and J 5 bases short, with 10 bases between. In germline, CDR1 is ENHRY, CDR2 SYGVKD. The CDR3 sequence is CAISRQRDQPQHF. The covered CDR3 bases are TGTGCCATCAGTAGGCAGAGGGATCAGCCC.

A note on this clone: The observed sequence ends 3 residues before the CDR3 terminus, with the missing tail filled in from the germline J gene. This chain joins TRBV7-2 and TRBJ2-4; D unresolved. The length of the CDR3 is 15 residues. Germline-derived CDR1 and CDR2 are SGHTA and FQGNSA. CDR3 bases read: TGTGCCAGCAGCTTAACGCGCGCAGCTAACTATGGT. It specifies CASSLTRAANYG. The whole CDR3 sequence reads CASSLTRAANYGQYF.

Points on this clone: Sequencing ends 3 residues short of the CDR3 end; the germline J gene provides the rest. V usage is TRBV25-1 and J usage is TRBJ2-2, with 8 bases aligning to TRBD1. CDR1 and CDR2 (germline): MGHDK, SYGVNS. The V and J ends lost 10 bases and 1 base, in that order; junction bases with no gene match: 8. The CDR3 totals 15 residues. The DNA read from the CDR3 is TGTGCCACCCGACAGGGGAAAAGGAACACCGGGGAG. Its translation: CATRQGKRNTGE. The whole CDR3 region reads CATRQGKRNTGELFF.

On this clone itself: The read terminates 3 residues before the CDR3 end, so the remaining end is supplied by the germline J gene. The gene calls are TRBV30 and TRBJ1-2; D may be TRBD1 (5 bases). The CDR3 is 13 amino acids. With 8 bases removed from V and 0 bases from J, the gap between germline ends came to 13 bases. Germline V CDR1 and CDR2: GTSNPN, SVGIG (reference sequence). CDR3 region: CAQSEGTNYGYTF. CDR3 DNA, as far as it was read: TGTGCCCAGAGTGAGGGGACTAACTATGGC. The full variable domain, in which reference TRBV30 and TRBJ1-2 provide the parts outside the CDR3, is SQTIHQWPATLVQPVGSPLSLECTVEGTSNPNLYWYRQAAGRGLQLLFYSVGIGQISSEVPQNLSASRPQDRQFILSSKKLLLSDSGFYLCAQSEGTNYGYTFGSGTRLTVV.

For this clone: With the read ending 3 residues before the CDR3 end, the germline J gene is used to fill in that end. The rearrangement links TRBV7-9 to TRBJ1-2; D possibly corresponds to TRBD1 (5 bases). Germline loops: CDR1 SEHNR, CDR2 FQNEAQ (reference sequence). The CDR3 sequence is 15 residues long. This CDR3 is CASSPRGRLTYDYTF. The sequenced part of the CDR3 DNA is TGTGCCAGCAGCCCGAGGGGTAGGCTTACCTACGAC. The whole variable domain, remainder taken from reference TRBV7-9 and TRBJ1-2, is DTGVSQNPRHKITKRGQNVTFRCDPISEHNRLYWYRQTLGQGPEFLTYFQNEAQLEKSRLLSDRFSAERPKGSFSTLEIQRTEQGDSAMYLCASSPRGRLTYDYTFGSGTRLTVV.

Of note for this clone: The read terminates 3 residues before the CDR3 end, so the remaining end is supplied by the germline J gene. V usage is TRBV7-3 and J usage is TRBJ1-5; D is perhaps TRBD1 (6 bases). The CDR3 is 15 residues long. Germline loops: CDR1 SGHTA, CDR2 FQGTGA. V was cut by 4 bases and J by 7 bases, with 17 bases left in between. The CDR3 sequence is CASSSPQGEGQPQHF. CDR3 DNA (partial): TGTGCCAGCAGCTCACCACAGGGTGAGGGACAGCCC.

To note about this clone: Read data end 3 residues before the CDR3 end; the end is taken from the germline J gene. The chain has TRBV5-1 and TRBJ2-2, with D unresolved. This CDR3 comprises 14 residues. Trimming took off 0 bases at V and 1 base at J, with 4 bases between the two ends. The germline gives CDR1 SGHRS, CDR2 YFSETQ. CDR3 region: CASSLDMNTGELFF. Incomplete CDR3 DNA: TGCGCCAGCAGCTTGGACATGAACACCGGGGAG.

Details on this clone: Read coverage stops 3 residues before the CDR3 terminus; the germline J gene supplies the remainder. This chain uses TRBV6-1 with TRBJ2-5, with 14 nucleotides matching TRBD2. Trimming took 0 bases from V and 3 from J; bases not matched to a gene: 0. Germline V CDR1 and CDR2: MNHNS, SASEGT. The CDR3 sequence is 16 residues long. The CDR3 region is CASSEAGLAGEETQYF. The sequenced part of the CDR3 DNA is TGTGCCAGCAGTGAAGCGGGACTAGCGGGGGAAGAGACC.